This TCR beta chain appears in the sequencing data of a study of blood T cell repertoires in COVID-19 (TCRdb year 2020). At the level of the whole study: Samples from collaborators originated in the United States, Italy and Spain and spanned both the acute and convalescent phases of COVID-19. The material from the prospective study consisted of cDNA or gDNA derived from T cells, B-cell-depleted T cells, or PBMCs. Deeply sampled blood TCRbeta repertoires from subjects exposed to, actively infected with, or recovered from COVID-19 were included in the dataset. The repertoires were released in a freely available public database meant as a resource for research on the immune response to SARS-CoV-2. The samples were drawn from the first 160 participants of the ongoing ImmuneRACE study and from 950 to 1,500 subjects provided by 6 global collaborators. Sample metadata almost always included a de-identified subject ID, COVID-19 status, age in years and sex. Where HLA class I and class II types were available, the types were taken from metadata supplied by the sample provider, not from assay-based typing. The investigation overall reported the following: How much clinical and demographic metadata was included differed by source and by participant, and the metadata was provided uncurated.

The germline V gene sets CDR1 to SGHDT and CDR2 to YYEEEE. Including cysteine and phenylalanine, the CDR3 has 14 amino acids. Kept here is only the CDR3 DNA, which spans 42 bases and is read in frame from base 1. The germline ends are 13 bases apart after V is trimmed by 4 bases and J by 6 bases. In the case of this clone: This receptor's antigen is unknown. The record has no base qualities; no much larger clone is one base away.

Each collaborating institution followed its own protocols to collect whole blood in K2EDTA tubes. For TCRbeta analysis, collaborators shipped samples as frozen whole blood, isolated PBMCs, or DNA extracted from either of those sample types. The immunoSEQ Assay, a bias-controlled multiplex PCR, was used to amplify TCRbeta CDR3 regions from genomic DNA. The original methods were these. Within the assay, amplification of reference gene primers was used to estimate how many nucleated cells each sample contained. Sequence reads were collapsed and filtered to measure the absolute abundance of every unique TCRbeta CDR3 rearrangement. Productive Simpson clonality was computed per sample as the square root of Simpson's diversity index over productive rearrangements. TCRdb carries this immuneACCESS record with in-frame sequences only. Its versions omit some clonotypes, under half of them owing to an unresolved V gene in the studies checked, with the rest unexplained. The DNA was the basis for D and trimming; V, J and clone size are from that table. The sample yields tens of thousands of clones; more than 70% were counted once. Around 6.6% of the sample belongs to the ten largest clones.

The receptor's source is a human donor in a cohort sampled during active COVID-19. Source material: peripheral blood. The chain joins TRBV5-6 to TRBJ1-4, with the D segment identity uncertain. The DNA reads TGTGCCAGCAGCCGAGGAGGAAGATATGAAAAACTGTTTTTT. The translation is CASSRGGRYEKLFF.